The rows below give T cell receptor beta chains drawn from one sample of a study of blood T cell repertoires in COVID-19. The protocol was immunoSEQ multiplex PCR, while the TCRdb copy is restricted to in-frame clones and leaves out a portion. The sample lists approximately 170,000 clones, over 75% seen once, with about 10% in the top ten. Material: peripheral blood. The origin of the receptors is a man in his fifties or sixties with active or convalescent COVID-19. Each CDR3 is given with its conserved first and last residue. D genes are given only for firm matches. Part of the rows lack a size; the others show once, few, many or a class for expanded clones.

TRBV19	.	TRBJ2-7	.	CASSMDGQGGFPYEQYF	TGTGCCAGTAGTATGGATGGGCAAGGTGGGTTCCCCTACGAGCAGTACTTC
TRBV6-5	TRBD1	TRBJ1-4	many	CATRDRGREKLFF	TGTGCCACACGGGACAGGGGAAGGGAAAAACTGTTTTTT
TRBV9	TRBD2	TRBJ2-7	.	CASSVGRSGATYEQYF	TGTGCCAGCAGCGTAGGACGGAGCGGGGCAACCTACGAGCAGTACTTC
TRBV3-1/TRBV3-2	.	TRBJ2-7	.	CASSRGGPYEQYF	TGTGCCAGCAGTAGGGGGGGACCCTACGAGCAGTACTTC
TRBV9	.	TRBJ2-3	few	CASSVDPGGTDTQYF	TGTGCCAGCAGCGTAGATCCCGGGGGCACAGATACGCAGTATTTT
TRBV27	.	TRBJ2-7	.	CASSLQGGYEQYF	TGTGCCAGCAGTTTACAGGGGGGCTACGAGCAGTACTTC
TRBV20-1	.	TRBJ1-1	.	CSASRGTTEAFF	TGCAGTGCTAGTCGCGGGACCACTGAAGCTTTCTTT
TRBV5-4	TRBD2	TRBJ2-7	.	CASSFSSGSYEQYF	TGTGCCAGCAGCTTCTCTAGCGGGTCATACGAGCAGTACTTC
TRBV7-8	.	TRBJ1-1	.	CASSLFAGWTEAFF	TGTGCCAGCAGCTTGTTTGCAGGGTGGACTGAAGCTTTCTTT
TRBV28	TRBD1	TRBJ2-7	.	CASSLMGQLAYEQYF	TGTGCCAGCAGTTTAATGGGACAGTTAGCCTACGAGCAGTACTTC